The 18 T cell receptor beta chains below come from one sample, sequenced in a study of blood T cell repertoires in COVID-19. Repertoires were generated with immunoSEQ multiplex PCR, while TCRdb's copy carries only in-frame clones and drops some. The sample holds 350,000 to 550,000 clones; approximately 90% are singletons and the top ten take approximately 2%. Sequenced sample: PBMCs or T cells enriched from blood (not recorded which). Receptor source: a woman aged 18-29 years with acute COVID-19.

In its sample, this clone was seen once. The chain combines TRBV11-2 with TRBJ2-1; D is unresolved. CDR3 length: 11 residues. CDR1 and CDR2 from the germline V gene are SGHAT and FQNNGV. Trimming stripped 5 bases from V and 9 bases from J, with 8 bases between. The CDR3 spells CASSPLGEQFF. DNA of the CDR3: TGTGCCAGCAGCCCGCTAGGTGAGCAGTTCTTC.

V is TRBV29-1 and J is TRBJ2-6, with D perhaps matching TRBD1 (6 bases). Germline-derived CDR1 and CDR2 are SQVTM and ANQGSEA. Trimming took off 4 bases at V and 0 bases at J, with 13 bases between the two ends. The CDR3 totals 16 residues. In DNA, the CDR3 is TGCAGCGTTGCGGACAGACAAGTCTCTGGGGCCAACGTCCTGACTTTC. Its protein is CSVADRQVSGANVLTF.

The genes are TRBV7-2 and TRBJ1-4; 7 bases map to TRBD1. Per germline, CDR1 SGHTA and CDR2 FQGNSA. The CDR3 is 14 amino acids. V lost 10 bases to trimming and J lost 5 bases; unmatched junction nucleotides: 10. CDR3 protein: CATRPGTANEKLFF. The DNA of the CDR3 is TGTGCCACCCGTCCCGGGACAGCAAATGAAAAACTGTTTTTT.

V usage is TRBV11-3 and J usage is TRBJ2-1; D ambiguous. V was trimmed by 2 bases and J by 8 bases, leaving 7 bases between them. This CDR3 comprises 12 residues. Germline-derived CDR1 and CDR2 are SGHNT and YENEEA. CDR3 residues: CASSLPSDEQFF. The DNA for the CDR3 is TGTGCCAGCAGCTTACCGTCAGATGAGCAGTTCTTC.

This clone showed up just once. The J gene is TRBJ2-7, the V gene TRBV7-8; D is perhaps TRBD2 (6 bases). From germline, CDR1 is SGHVS and CDR2 FQNEAQ. V gave up 4 bases and J gave up 6 bases, with 7 bases separating them. The CDR3 is 11 residues long. CDR3 in amino acids: CASSWGVEQYF. CDR3 nucleotide sequence: TGTGCCAGCAGCTGGGGGGTCGAGCAGTACTTC.

The rearrangement links TRBV19 to TRBJ2-5; TRBD2 matches at 10 bases. Trimming removed 5 bases from V and 3 bases from J; junction bases left unmatched: 6. The CDR3 sequence is 15 residues long. The germline CDR1 and CDR2 sequences are LNHDA and SQIVND (reference sequence). In DNA form, the CDR3 reads TGTGCCAGTAGTCCAGGACTAGCGGCAAAAGAGACCCAGTACTTC. It specifies CASSPGLAAKETQYF.

V is TRBV7-2 and J is TRBJ2-3; D perhaps matches TRBD2 (5 bases). V lost 5 bases and J 3 bases, leaving 12 bases between the germline ends. Germline CDR1 and CDR2: SGHTA and FQGNSA. The CDR3 sequence is 14 residues long. The CDR3: CASSRVGGTDTQYF. The CDR3 nucleotides read TGTGCCAGCAGCCGGGTCGGAGGTACAGATACGCAGTATTTT. The whole variable domain, remainder taken from reference TRBV7-2 and TRBJ2-3, is GAGVSQSPSNKVTEKGKDVELRCDPISGHTALYWYRQSLGQGLEFLIYFQGNSAPDKSGLPSDRFSAERTGGSVSTLTIQRTQQEDSAVYLCASSRVGGTDTQYFGPGTRLTVL.

This chain connects TRBV9 to TRBJ1-1, with D hard to call. Trimming removed 4 bases from V and 4 bases from J, with 8 bases in between. Germline values: CDR1 SGDLS, CDR2 YYNGEE. The CDR3 spans 12 residues. The CDR3 spells CASSPGVTEAFF. DNA of the CDR3: TGTGCCAGCAGCCCGGGAGTCACTGAAGCTTTCTTT.

This chain links TRBV29-1 with TRBJ2-2, with D unclear. Germline V lookup: CDR1 SQVTM, CDR2 ANQGSEA. V was pared by 7 bases and J by 0 bases, with 12 bases between. The CDR3 covers 14 residues. CDR3 in amino acids: CSARLASNTGELFF. The CDR3, as DNA: TGCAGCGCCCGACTGGCGTCGAACACCGGGGAGCTGTTTTTT.

Only one count was recorded for this clone. The V call is TRBV5-6, the J call TRBJ2-5, with 8 bases matching TRBD2. The V and J ends lost 5 bases and 2 bases, in that order; junction bases with no gene match: 8. This CDR3 comprises 15 residues. CDR1 is SGHDT, CDR2 YYEEEE, per germline. The CDR3 here is CASRAGANLQETQYF. DNA for the CDR3: TGTGCCAGCAGAGCGGGGGCCAACCTACAAGAGACCCAGTACTTC. The full variable domain, completed using reference TRBV5-6 and TRBJ2-5, is DAGVTQSPTHLIKTRGQQVTLRCSPKSGHDTVSWYQQALGQGPQFIFQYYEEEERQRGNFPDRFSGHQFPNYSSELNVNALLLGDSALYLCASRAGANLQETQYFGPGTRLLVL.

The genes are TRBV9 and TRBJ1-2; D might be TRBD1 (6 bases). Germline V gives CDR1 SGDLS, CDR2 YYNGEE. The CDR3 sequence is 11 residues long. V lost 1 base and J lost 10, with 8 bases in between. CDR3 loop: CASSVQGYYTF. The CDR3, as DNA: TGTGCCAGCAGCGTACAGGGGTACTACACCTTC. The entire variable domain, with the rest obtained from reference TRBV9 and TRBJ1-2, is as follows: DSGVTQTPKHLITATGQRVTLRCSPRSGDLSVYWYQQSLDQGLQFLIQYYNGEERAKGNILERFSAQQFPDLHSELNLSSLELGDSALYFCASSVQGYYTFGSGTRLTVV.

The chain joins TRBV19 to TRBJ2-7; unclear D gene. The CDR3 extends over 15 amino acids. Germline values: CDR1 LNHDA, CDR2 SQIVND (reference sequence). V lost 3 bases and J 3 bases, leaving 15 bases between the germline ends. The chain's CDR3 is CASSIVGGQNYEQYF. The CDR3 DNA is TGTGCCAGTAGTATCGTCGGTGGGCAGAACTACGAGCAGTACTTC. Filled out from reference TRBV19 and TRBJ2-7, the complete variable domain reads DGGITQSPKYLFRKEGQNVTLSCEQNLNHDAMYWYRQDPGQGLRLIYYSQIVNDFQKGDIAEGYSVSREKKESFPLTVTSAQKNPTAFYLCASSIVGGQNYEQYFGPGTRLTVT.

The chain carries TRBV9 and TRBJ1-2; D might be TRBD1 (6 bases). V was shortened by 0 bases and J by 5 bases, with 14 bases between the two germline ends. CDR3 size: 15 residues. Per the germline V gene, CDR1 is SGDLS and CDR2 is YYNGEE. Written as DNA, the CDR3 is TGTGCCAGCAGCGTAGATACCAGGGGAAAGTATGGCTACACCTTC. Its translation: CASSVDTRGKYGYTF.

This sequence joins TRBV27 and TRBJ2-7; 7 bases match TRBD1. This CDR3 has 14 amino acids. Germline CDR1 and CDR2: MNHEY and SMNVEV (reference sequence). V shed 5 bases and J 3 bases; nucleotides not matched to a gene: 7. The CDR3 loop reads CASSILQGNYEQYF. CDR3 DNA sequence: TGTGCCAGCAGTATTCTACAGGGGAACTACGAGCAGTACTTC.

V is TRBV19 and J is TRBJ2-4, with 8 positions matching TRBD2. CDR1 and CDR2 (germline): LNHDA, SQIVND (reference sequence). J gave up 7 bases and V 0 bases, and 8 bases lay outside the gene matches. The CDR3 has 16 amino acids. CDR3 loop: CASSIEVKGTRNIQYF. DNA for the CDR3: TGTGCCAGTAGTATAGAGGTTAAGGGGACTAGGAACATTCAGTACTTC.

The V gene is TRBV10-1, the J gene TRBJ2-7; 9 nucleotides agree with TRBD1. The V gene's germline CDR1 is WNHNN and CDR2 SYGVQD (reference sequence). This CDR3 is 18 amino acids long. J lost 2 bases, V lost 0 bases, and 11 bases had no gene match. CDR3: CASSESRTGDTNPYEQYF. As DNA, the CDR3 is TGCGCCAGCAGTGAGTCTAGGACAGGGGACACTAATCCCTACGAGCAGTACTTC.

The chain uses TRBV5-4 and TRBJ2-2; 7 positions agree with TRBD1. The CDR3 consists of 16 residues. Germline-derived CDR1 and CDR2 are SGHNT and YYREEE (reference sequence). Trimming took 4 bases from V and 2 from J; bases not matched to a gene: 8. CDR3 protein: CASSPRQGSNTGELFF. CDR3 DNA: TGTGCCAGCAGCCCAAGACAGGGCAGTAACACCGGGGAGCTGTTTTTT.

The gene calls are TRBV29-1 and TRBJ2-7, with 8 bases matching TRBD1. V shed 3 bases, J shed 3 bases, and the junction held 1 base outside the gene matches. The germline V gene encodes CDR1 SQVTM and CDR2 ANQGSEA. The CDR3 length is 12 residues. The CDR3 reads CSVDDRGYEQYF. The CDR3 DNA reads TGCAGCGTTGACGACAGGGGCTACGAGCAGTACTTC.